The clone carrying this TCR beta chain was recorded once. What it recognizes is unknown. The sample comes from a study of T cell responses to AZD1222 COVID-19 vaccine. Study-level information: Analysis merged second doses at about 4 or about 12 weeks. Study-wide results and limits: Spike regions recognized by vaccine-associated CD4 TCRs spanned the protein, led by 160-218 and 743-854. Donors were mostly white British, more females; clonal diversity possibly underestimated.

Sequencing was performed with immunoSEQ multiplex PCR; in TCRdb, only in-frame clones are kept and a portion is missing. The sample lists 150,000 to 200,000 clones; more than 85% were seen once. Germline loops: CDR1 SQVTM, CDR2 ANQGSEA. V lost 4 bases, J lost 5 bases, and 10 bases lay in between. CDR3 size: 12 residues. The receptor was derived from an adult in good health. The V call is TRBV29-1, the J call TRBJ2-3; D is perhaps TRBD2 (5 bases). Sample: peripheral blood, taken on day 0 of AZD1222 vaccination. CDR3 protein: CSVAAGEDTQYF. Written as DNA, the CDR3 is TGCAGCGTTGCGGCCGGGGAAGATACGCAGTATTTT.